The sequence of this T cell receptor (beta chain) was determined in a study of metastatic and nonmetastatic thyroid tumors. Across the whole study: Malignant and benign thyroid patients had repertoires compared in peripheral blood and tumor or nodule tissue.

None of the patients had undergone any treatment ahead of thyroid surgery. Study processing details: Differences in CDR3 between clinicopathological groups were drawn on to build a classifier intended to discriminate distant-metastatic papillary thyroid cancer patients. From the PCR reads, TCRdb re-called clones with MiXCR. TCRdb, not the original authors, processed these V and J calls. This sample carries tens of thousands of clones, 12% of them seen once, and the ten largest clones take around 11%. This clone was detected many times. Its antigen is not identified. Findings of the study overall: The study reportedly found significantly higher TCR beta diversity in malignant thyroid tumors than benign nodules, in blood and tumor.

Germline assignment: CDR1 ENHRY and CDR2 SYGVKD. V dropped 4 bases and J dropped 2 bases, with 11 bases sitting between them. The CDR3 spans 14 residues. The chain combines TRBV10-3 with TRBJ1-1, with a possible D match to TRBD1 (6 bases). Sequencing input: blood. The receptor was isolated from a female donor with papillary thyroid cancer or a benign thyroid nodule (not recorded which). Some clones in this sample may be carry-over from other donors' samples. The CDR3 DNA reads TGTGCCATCAGTGCCGAACAGGGTAACACTGAAGCTTTCTTT. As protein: CAISAEQGNTEAFF.